The clone carrying this T cell receptor beta chain has just one count. Its target is unknown. This record comes from a study of regulatory T cells in long-lasting Graves disease. Germline V CDR1 and CDR2: MDHEN, SYDVKM. The CDR3 is made up of 15 amino acids. V lost 4 bases to trimming and J lost 11 bases, with 18 bases between them. Relying on iRepertoire HTBI primers and Arm-PCR of CDR3 regions, the team built TCR beta libraries. MiXCR, run by TCRdb on the multiplex PCR reads, gives a single entry per CDR3 protein. Seen here are about 500,000 distinct CDR3 sequences, 16% observed once, and the top ten hold 12%. The time point: newly diagnosed GD, antithyroid drugs for less than 3 months. PBMCs provided the RNA from which the TCR library was made. Notes on the study in general: Accuracy was possibly reduced by small sample size.

These same data were also listed under a study on T cells in Graves' hyperthyroidism and ophthalmopathy. From that report: The study used the HTBI primer set for a first-round RT-PCR of the TCR CDR3. Most thyroid-expanded clonotypes above 0.001 were also found in blood.

Material: peripheral blood mononuclear cells (PBMCs), obtained at new diagnosis, from a patient treated with antithyroid drugs. The rearrangement links TRBV28 to TRBJ1-6; possible D gene TRBD1, 6 bases. The TCR sequence derives from a man in his forties with Graves disease. CDR3 DNA: TGTGCCAGCAGTTCCCCAACAGGGTATCATCCACCCCTCCACTTT. Amino acid sequence: CASSSPTGYHPPLHF.